The sequence of this T cell receptor (beta chain) was determined in a study of T-cell memory formation after mild COVID-19. The germline V gene has CDR1 SQVTM and CDR2 ANQGSEA. The CDR3 length is 15 residues. Losses at the gene ends were 1 base for V and 3 bases for J; bases not matched to a gene: 6. Each CDR3 protein gets one entry after TCRdb re-called the 5' RACE reads with MiXCR. The table records about 140,000 distinct CDR3 sequences, 11% to 15% of them present only once. The J gene is TRBJ2-3, the V gene TRBV29-1; 8 positions agree with TRBD1. Material: PBMCs or a T cell subset sorted from them (not recorded which). This clonotype was sampled from an adult woman who had mild COVID-19 (a few samples of this study predate the infection). Cell type and time point are not known. The chain's CDR3 is CSVEGTGLGTDTQYF. In DNA form, the CDR3 reads TGCAGCGTTGAAGGGACAGGGCTCGGAACAGATACGCAGTATTTT.